These T cell receptor beta chains were read from a single sample in a study of cytomegalovirus exposure and HLA in healthy donors. Sequenced by immunoSEQ multiplex PCR; TCRdb stores in-frame clones only, minus some. The profile shows 150,000 to 200,000 clones, about 72% of them singletons. Specimen: PBMCs. Receptor source: a man aged 50 or older in good health and CMV-seropositive. CDR3s leave out the opening cysteine and the closing phenylalanine or tryptophan.

j_call v_call cdr3_aa
TRBJ1-5 TRBV27 ASSRVWNQPQH
TRBJ2-1 TRBV6-1 ASSVEGASSYNEQF
TRBJ1-2 TRBV6-1 ASSAPDRYGYT
TRBJ1-1 TRBV19 ASSIRGVTEAF
TRBJ1-3 TRBV4-1 ASSQMGASGNTIY
TRBJ2-1 TRBV21-1 ASFQGRVYNEQF
TRBJ2-5 TRBV2 ASRNLAGRGTQY
TRBJ2-3 TRBV27 AKSTGGTDTQY
TRBJ2-1 TRBV18 ASSPLAVRQGNEQF
TRBJ1-6 TRBV2 ASSEGQGNSPLH
TRBJ2-5 TRBV7-3 ASSLISGGTQETQY
TRBJ1-1 TRBV28 ASSRSRFTEAF
TRBJ2-3 TRBV6-5 ASSNLAARTDTQY
TRBJ2-5 TRBV6-1 ASSEVGRTRKTQY
TRBJ1-5 TRBV10-3 AISEGIAGNQPQH
TRBJ2-7 TRBV7-6 ASSLDSGGYEQY
TRBJ1-6 TRBV19 ASSPRQGFYNSPLH
TRBJ2-7 TRBV5-1 ASSLSGVYEQY
TRBJ2-5 TRBV5-4 AWQIRQETQY
TRBJ1-2 TRBV5-1 ASSHDTGGTYGYT
TRBJ1-1 TRBV19 ASSPRDRGTEAF
TRBJ2-2 TRBV2 ASRPFLGRTGELF
TRBJ2-3 TRBV4-1 ASQGLAGTLTDTQY
TRBJ1-2 TRBV5-4 ASGSGGQGASRIYGYT
TRBJ1-2 TRBV1 TSSQDPRTGRYGYT
TRBJ1-4 TRBV19 ASSIILGTGEMASEKLF
TRBJ1-1 TRBV28 ASRGQSRMNTEAF
TRBJ2-1 TRBV9 ASSVHPGNEQF
TRBJ1-5 TRBV6-5 ASKHNAGGTQPQH
TRBJ2-3 TRBV5-6 ASSLVTGVGSYTDTQY
TRBJ2-7 TRBV11-3 ASSLGGGQSYEQY
TRBJ1-6 TRBV7-8 ASSLQAFSYNSPLH
TRBJ2-3 TRBV7-2 ASSSELAGGATDTQY
TRBJ1-6 TRBV7-9 ASSQAGRTGVGSPLH
TRBJ1-3 TRBV18 ASSPQGTGNTIY
TRBJ2-3 TRBV6-1 ASSRDRVADTQY
TRBJ1-6 TRBV6-1 ASSEAVGAASPLH
TRBJ2-3 TRBV4-3 ASSRMGGAGDTQY
TRBJ2-7 TRBV2 ASSENRREQY
TRBJ2-2 TRBV5-1 ASSSRGDTGELF
TRBJ2-4 TRBV7-6 ASSLNGQLNIQY
TRBJ2-2 TRBV4-3 ASSQEVIAGTGELF
TRBJ1-5 TRBV19 ASTVTVGQPQH
TRBJ2-7 TRBV5-5 ASSFRSDEQY
TRBJ1-1 TRBV6-5 ASSYSPAGLNTEAF
TRBJ1-2 TRBV7-2 ASSTGGYGYT
TRBJ2-1 TRBV27 ASSFLQGTPDNEQF
TRBJ1-5 TRBV28 ASSFHRASNQPQH
TRBJ1-1 TRBV6-5 ASSNWALAEAF
TRBJ1-5 TRBV6-1 ASSEWTGLFQPQH
TRBJ2-2 TRBV12-5 ASGLIQDNTGELF
TRBJ2-1 TRBV12-5 ASGLRGTYNEQF
TRBJ2-2 TRBV9 ASSPGGLRSGELF
TRBJ2-5 TRBV6-1 ASSPPAGGQETQY